These 30 T cell receptor beta chains originate from one sample sequenced in a study of spatial heterogeneity in lung cancer (dated by TCRdb to the late 2010s). In light of the paper, this sample's time point label describes: blood at routine non-recurrence follow-up after resection. Whole RNA extracted from tumor and nontumor lung tissue, or from cryopreserved PBMC samples, was used for TCR sequencing without cell sorting. Receptor libraries were prepared by 5' RACE. Data came from a NextSeq 500. Through fastp at Q25 and MiXCR, TCRdb rebuilt clones from the public reads, retaining in-frame beta chains. Merged by CDR3 protein, the rows form single entries marked with the most common genes and DNA. The sample includes about 120,000 distinct CDR3 sequences, with approximately 12% observed a single time. Together, the top ten hold approximately 16% of the sample. Sequences were derived from PBMCs, sampled at follow-up. The source is a male donor with early-stage non-small cell lung cancer.

This clonotype was counted at least ten times. This chain connects TRBV6-5 to TRBJ2-2, with 7 bases fitting TRBD1. CDR1 and CDR2 (germline): MNHEY, SVGAGI. This CDR3 comprises 16 residues. V was pared by 2 bases and J by 4 bases, with 7 bases of the junction left unmatched. As DNA, the CDR3 is TGTGCCAGCAGTTACATCCCGGGACAGAGCACCGGGGAGCTGTTTTTT. This gives the protein CASSYIPGQSTGELFF.

There are many counts of this clonotype. J is TRBJ2-7 and V is TRBV12-3 or TRBV12-4, with D perhaps TRBD1 (6 bases). The ends were cut back, 8 bases at V and 7 bases at J, with 18 bases in the middle. CDR3 length: 13 residues. The CDR3 loop reads CASSQGTTTEQYF. In nucleotides, the CDR3 is TGTGCCAGCTCTCAGGGGACGACTACAGAGCAGTACTTC.

This clonotype was seen ten or more times. The chain joins TRBV7-8 to TRBJ2-7; D unresolved. CDR3 length: 11 amino acids. Trimming shortened V by 2 bases and J by 2 bases, and 1 base separated the two germline ends. Germline V lookup: CDR1 SGHVS, CDR2 FQNEAQ. CDR3 bases: TGTGCCAGCAGCTTAACCTACGAGCAGTACTTC. Residues: CASSLTYEQYF.

The chain joins TRBV10-2 to TRBJ1-6; no firm D call. The CDR3 runs to 14 residues. Trimming shortened V by 0 bases and J by 7 bases, and 7 bases separated the two germline ends. CDR1 and CDR2 from the germline V gene are WSHSY and SAAADI. The CDR3: CASSESIENSPLHF. The CDR3 DNA reads TGCGCCAGCAGTGAGTCAATTGAGAATTCACCCCTCCACTTT.

Remarks on this clonotype: Relative to the germline gene, one junction end is altered; a read error may explain this. V usage is TRBV6-1 and J usage is TRBJ1-5; 9 bases match TRBD1. This CDR3 region has 20 residues. Per germline, CDR1 MNHNS and CDR2 SASEGT. This chain's CDR3 is CASREARRTGALNSNQPQHF. CDR3 bases: TGTGCCAGCAGAGAAGCCCGCCGGACAGGGGCCCTCAATAGCAATCAGCCCCAGCATTTT.

J is TRBJ1-2 and V is TRBV10-3, with 10 bases identical to TRBD1. V shed 8 bases and J 4 bases; nucleotides not matched to a gene: 7. The CDR3 length is 14 residues. CDR1 and CDR2 (germline): ENHRY, SYGVKD. CDR3 sequence reads: CAIATGGAGYGYTF. CDR3 DNA: TGTGCCATCGCGACAGGGGGCGCTGGCTATGGCTACACCTTC.

CDR3 in DNA: TGTGCCAGCAGCCCGAGGTGGGAATACGAGCAGTACTTC. Translated: CASSPRWEYEQYF. The chain carries TRBV7-8 and TRBJ2-7; the D is unclear. The germline gives CDR1 SGHVS, CDR2 FQNEAQ. The CDR3 covers 13 residues. Between the trimmed V and J ends, which lost 5 bases and 4 bases, there was a span of 12 bases.

This clonotype was picked up many times. The rearrangement links TRBV4-1 to TRBJ2-4; D remains ambiguous. The germline V and J ends were trimmed by 0 bases and 9 bases, with 12 bases remaining between them. The V gene's germline CDR1 is MGHRA and CDR2 YSYEKL. The CDR3 covers 14 residues. CDR3 DNA: TGCGCCAGCAGCCAAGATTTGGCCCCGGTCATTCAGTACTTC. This gives the protein CASSQDLAPVIQYF.

This clonotype was recorded many times. The chain employs TRBV14 and TRBJ2-1; D remains unclear. V dropped 0 bases and J dropped 4 bases, with 7 bases sitting between them. The germline gives CDR1 SGHDN, CDR2 FVKESK. The CDR3 totals 14 residues. CDR3 region: CASSQDSYYNEQFF. DNA of the CDR3: TGTGCCAGCAGCCAAGACTCTTATTACAATGAGCAGTTCTTC.

The rearrangement links TRBV2 to TRBJ2-6, with D possibly called TRBD1 or TRBD2 (6 bases each). The germline CDR1 and CDR2 sequences are SNHLY and FYNNEI. The CDR3 has 16 amino acids. V lost 7 bases to trimming and J lost 2 bases, with 15 bases between them. CDR3 coding DNA: TGTGCCAGCACCGGCGGAGGGGGGACTGGGGCCAACGTCCTGACTTTC. Translated: CASTGGGGTGANVLTF.

This clonotype showed up just a few times. The V and J genes are TRBV18 and TRBJ2-7; the D call may be TRBD1 or TRBD2 (5 bases each). V lost 3 bases and J lost 4, with 10 bases in between. Per germline, CDR1 KGHSH and CDR2 LQKENI. The CDR3 extends over 13 amino acids. CDR3 in amino acids: CASSPGAGYEQYF. CDR3 nucleotide sequence: TGTGCCAGCTCACCCGGGGCAGGTTACGAGCAGTACTTC.

This clonotype was detected many times. The rearrangement joins TRBV28 to TRBJ1-5, with D tentatively TRBD1 (5 bases). Germline CDR1 is MDHEN and CDR2 is SYDVKM. The CDR3 contains 15 residues. V lost 5 bases and J lost 0, with 11 bases in between. In DNA form, the CDR3 reads TGTGCCAGCAGTCTCCCTGGGGGTAGCAATCAGCCCCAGCATTTT. Translation: CASSLPGGSNQPQHF.

This clonotype has just a few counts. The V and J genes are TRBV28 and TRBJ1-2, with 9 bases matching TRBD1. The ends lost 6 bases at V and 4 bases at J; junction bases unmatched: 12. CDR1 is MDHEN and CDR2 is SYDVKM in the germline V gene. The CDR3 is made up of 16 amino acids. CDR3 loop: CASSPPQGAGGYGYTF. Here the CDR3 DNA reads TGTGCCAGCAGCCCACCACAGGGGGCAGGCGGCTATGGCTACACCTTC.

At least ten counts were recorded for this clonotype. The chain couples TRBV7-2 to TRBJ2-1; a possible D gene is TRBD2 (5 bases). The ends were cut back, 5 bases at V and 0 bases at J, with 11 bases in the middle. Germline V CDR1 and CDR2: SGHTA, FQGNSA. This CDR3 region has 15 residues. The CDR3 protein is CASSLGLSSYNEQFF. As DNA, the CDR3 is TGTGCCAGCAGCCTTGGACTGAGCTCCTACAATGAGCAGTTCTTC.

This clonotype has a handful of counts. The chain employs TRBV5-6 and TRBJ1-2; D gene unclear. CDR1 and CDR2 from the germline V gene are SGHDT and YYEEEE. The CDR3 length is 13 residues. The ends were cut back, 2 bases at V and 3 bases at J, with 8 bases in the middle. The CDR3 spells CASSFIADYGYTF. CDR3 bases: TGTGCCAGCAGCTTCATCGCCGACTATGGCTACACCTTC.

The chain employs TRBV20-1 and TRBJ2-7, with 8 bases that match TRBD2. The germline CDR1 and CDR2 sequences are DFQATT and SNEGSKA (reference sequence). This CDR3 spans 14 amino acids. J gave up 5 bases and V 4 bases, and 10 bases lay outside the gene matches. CDR3 DNA sequence: TGCAGTGCTACCCTGACTAGCGCTGGGAACGAGCAGTACTTC. Amino acid sequence: CSATLTSAGNEQYF.

This chain joins TRBV7-3 and TRBJ1-3; D is unresolved. The CDR3 loop spans 17 amino acids. The V end was cut by 4 bases, the J end by 0 bases, with 16 bases between. CDR1 and CDR2 from the germline V gene are SGHTA and FQGTGA. CDR3 sequence: CASSSAKEEDSGNTIYF. The CDR3 bases are TGTGCCAGCAGCTCCGCAAAGGAGGAGGACTCTGGAAACACCATATATTTT.

The rearrangement joins TRBV5-1 to TRBJ2-1, with a tentative D call TRBD2 (5 bases). CDR1 and CDR2 (germline): SGHRS, YFSETQ. V lost 6 bases, J lost 10 bases, and 14 bases lay in between. This CDR3 region has 12 residues. CDR3 nucleotide sequence: TGCGCCAGCACGGACTCGCAAGTGGAGCAGTTCTTC. This sequence encodes CASTDSQVEQFF.

This clonotype has more than one count but fewer than ten. V is TRBV4-1 and J is TRBJ1-2; no clear D gene. Germline CDR1 and CDR2: MGHRA and YSYEKL. CDR3 length: 13 residues. V was cut by 3 bases and J by 4 bases, with 9 bases left in between. In DNA, the CDR3 is TGCGCCAGCAGCCAGAGGTCCCGCTATGGCTACACCTTC. Its translation: CASSQRSRYGYTF.

This clonotype was found a few times. This sequence joins TRBV9 and TRBJ2-3; a possible D gene is TRBD1 (5 bases). Trimming stripped 0 bases from V and 4 bases from J, with 6 bases between. The CDR3 extends over 13 amino acids. Germline CDR1 reads SGDLS; CDR2 reads YYNGEE. The CDR3 here is CASSVAGPDTQYF. DNA for the CDR3: TGTGCCAGCAGCGTAGCAGGGCCAGATACGCAGTATTTT.

This clonotype was recorded many times. CDR3 residues: CASSQGETQYF. The CDR3 DNA reads as TGTGCCAGCAGCCAAGGAGAGACCCAGTACTTC. V and J are TRBV3-1 and TRBJ2-5, with D unclear. Trimming took 1 base from V and 4 from J, leaving 1 base between them. CDR1 is LGHDT, CDR2 YNNKEL, per germline (reference sequence). The CDR3 extends over 11 amino acids.

There are many counts of this clonotype. V usage is TRBV2 and J usage is TRBJ1-1, with 7 bases fitting TRBD1. Unmatched junction bases numbered 6, after V lost 7 bases and J lost 4 bases. Germline lookup yields CDR1 SNHLY and CDR2 FYNNEI. CDR3 length: 13 residues. CDR3 sequence reads: CASNEGGTTEAFF. Here the CDR3 DNA reads TGTGCCAGCAACGAAGGGGGCACCACTGAAGCTTTCTTT. The complete variable domain, with remaining parts taken from reference TRBV2 and TRBJ1-1, reads EPEVTQTPSHQVTQMGQEVILRCVPISNHLYFYWYRQILGQKVEFLVSFYNNEISEKSEIFDDQFSVERPDGSNFTLKIRSTKLEDSAMYFCASNEGGTTEAFFGQGTRLTVV.

This clonotype was observed many times. This chain uses TRBV7-9 with TRBJ1-4; 7 bases align to TRBD1. After removal of 5 bases from V and 7 bases from J, the junction contained 7 bases not matched to a gene. Germline-derived CDR1 and CDR2 are SEHNR and FQNEAQ (reference sequence). This CDR3 has 14 residues. The chain's CDR3 is CASSQPGGGEKLFF. The CDR3 DNA sequence: TGTGCCAGCAGCCAACCAGGGGGTGGTGAAAAACTGTTTTTT.

The V gene is TRBV24-1, the J gene TRBJ2-1; D might be TRBD1 or TRBD2, each matching 5 bases. Trimming removed 5 bases at V and 5 bases at J, with 12 bases between. The CDR3 covers 14 residues. Per the germline V gene, CDR1 is KGHDR and CDR2 is SFDVKD. The CDR3 nucleotides are TGTGCCACCAGTGCCCCGGGGACCAACAATGAGCAGTTCTTC. As protein: CATSAPGTNNEQFF.

This clonotype came up a few times. This sequence joins TRBV5-1 and TRBJ2-5; D remains unclear. Per germline, CDR1 SGHRS and CDR2 YFSETQ. This CDR3 has 14 residues. V lost 1 base and J lost 1, with 8 bases in between. CDR3 protein: CASSLSGGQETQYF. The CDR3, as DNA: TGCGCCAGCAGCTTGTCGGGCGGCCAAGAGACCCAGTACTTC.

This clonotype has a count of ten or more. The chain carries TRBV6-1 and TRBJ1-1; 8 bases are shared with TRBD1. Per the germline V gene, CDR1 is MNHNS and CDR2 is SASEGT. There are 13 residues in the CDR3. Losses at the gene ends were 9 bases for V and 1 base for J; bases not matched to a gene: 4. Written as DNA, the CDR3 is TGTGCCAGTTGGGACAGGAGGAACACTGAAGCTTTCTTT. Translation: CASWDRRNTEAFF.

This clonotype came up many times. The CDR3 nucleotides are TGTGCCAGCAGCTCGAACAGGGGCCATAACTATGGCTACACCTTC. This sequence encodes CASSSNRGHNYGYTF. The chain couples TRBV11-2 to TRBJ1-2, with 7 bases aligning to TRBD1. The trim removed 4 bases at V and 1 base at J, leaving 6 bases unmatched. This CDR3 comprises 15 residues. Germline loops: CDR1 SGHAT, CDR2 FQNNGV.

In this sample, this clonotype is medium-sized. This chain uses TRBV19 with TRBJ2-5; possibly TRBD1 for D (5 bases). The CDR3 is made up of 14 amino acids. Trimming removed 3 bases from V and 1 base from J, with 9 bases in between. CDR1 and CDR2 from the germline V gene are LNHDA and SQIVND (reference sequence). The CDR3 DNA reads as TGTGCCAGTAGTATTGTAGGGGTCCAAGAGACCCAGTACTTC. It specifies CASSIVGVQETQYF.

This clonotype was found a few times. The rearrangement links TRBV5-4 to TRBJ2-1; TRBD2 might be the D (6 bases). V was cut by 4 bases and J by 1 base, with 12 bases left in between. The V gene's germline CDR1 is SGHNT and CDR2 YYREEE (reference sequence). The CDR3 sequence is 15 residues long. The CDR3 is CASSPGTSSYNEQFF. In DNA, the CDR3 is TGTGCCAGCAGCCCCGGGACTTCGTCCTACAATGAGCAGTTCTTC.

V is TRBV18 and J is TRBJ2-7; D is uncertain. V dropped 0 bases and J dropped 1 base, with 10 bases sitting between them. Germline values: CDR1 KGHSH, CDR2 LQKENI. This CDR3 contains 15 residues. The CDR3 sequence: CASSPPTGRSYEQYF. The CDR3 coding sequence is TGTGCCAGCTCACCACCGACGGGCAGATCCTACGAGCAGTACTTC.